One sample yielded the 15 T cell receptor beta chains listed below, sequenced in a study of T cells in Graves' hyperthyroidism and ophthalmopathy. TCR beta CDR3 sequences were amplified from RNA transcripts. In the first-round RT-PCR of the TCR CDR3, the HTBI primer set was used. In TCRdb, the multiplex PCR reads were re-called with MiXCR into one record per CDR3 protein. The table lists around 540,000 distinct CDR3 sequences, around 15% of them singletons. The material sequenced was blood. These TCRs come from a woman in her twenties or thirties with Graves' ophthalmopathy.

This clonotype was picked up a small number of times. This rearrangement joins TRBV9 to TRBJ1-2; the D gene is possibly TRBD1 (6 bases). V was clipped by 4 bases and J by 4 bases, with 20 bases between them. Germline CDR1 is SGDLS and CDR2 is YYNGEE. This CDR3 region has 16 residues. Here the CDR3 reads CASSYPPAGAPYGYTF. For the CDR3, the DNA is TGTGCCAGCAGCTACCCGCCGGCAGGGGCTCCCTATGGCTACACCTTC.

The DNA of the CDR3 is TGTGCCAGCAGTCTTGACAGTATTAATCAGCCCCAGCATTTT. Residues: CASSLDSINQPQHF. The V gene is TRBV6-1, the J gene TRBJ1-5, with D possibly matching TRBD1 (5 bases). V was shortened by 5 bases and J by 4 bases, with 12 bases between the two germline ends. Germline-derived CDR1 and CDR2 are MNHNS and SASEGT. CDR3 length equals 14 residues.

This clonotype occurred many times. The CDR3 region is CASSFQTSTLAYEQYF. The CDR3 region has the DNA TGTGCCAGCAGTTTTCAGACTAGCACGTTAGCCTACGAGCAGTACTTC. J is TRBJ2-7 and V is TRBV12-3 or TRBV12-4, with 7 positions matching TRBD2. The CDR3 spans 16 residues. After removal of 3 bases from V and 2 bases from J, the junction contained 10 bases not matched to a gene.

This chain connects TRBV6-5 to TRBJ2-7; TRBD1 aligns across 10 bases. Germline V gene sequence: CDR1 MNHEY, CDR2 SVGAGI. Losses at the gene ends were 2 bases for V and 6 bases for J; bases not matched to a gene: 4. The CDR3 extends over 14 amino acids. CDR3 nucleotide sequence: TGTGCCAGCAGTTACAGGGACAGGGGAAGCGAGCAGTACTTC. Translating gives CASSYRDRGSEQYF.

The gene calls are TRBV2 and TRBJ2-1, with 9 bases matching TRBD2. This CDR3 has 15 amino acids. CDR1 is SNHLY, CDR2 FYNNEI, per germline. Losses at the gene ends were 6 bases for V and 11 bases for J; bases not matched to a gene: 14. Written as DNA, the CDR3 is TGTGCCAGCAGCGCCCCAGGGGCGGGAGGGGCGAAGCAGTTCTTC. It yields the protein CASSAPGAGGAKQFF. Looking up the rest from reference TRBV2 and TRBJ2-1 gives the full variable domain: EPEVTQTPSHQVTQMGQEVILRCVPISNHLYFYWYRQILGQKVEFLVSFYNNEISEKSEIFDDQFSVERPDGSNFTLKIRSTKLEDSAMYFCASSAPGAGGAKQFFGPGTRLTVL.

This clonotype has only a few counts. The V and J genes are TRBV7-9 and TRBJ1-5, with D uncertain. CDR1 and CDR2 from the germline V gene are SEHNR and FQNEAQ (reference sequence). Trimming left V 5 bases short and J 1 base short, with 9 bases between. The CDR3 runs 14 residues. CDR3 sequence reads: CASSRAGSNQPQHF. CDR3 bases: TGTGCCAGCAGCCGGGCCGGGAGCAATCAGCCCCAGCATTTT.

This clonotype was recorded many times. The chain has TRBV11-1 and TRBJ1-1; TRBD1 is a possible D gene (5 bases). With 3 bases removed from V and 0 bases from J, the gap between germline ends came to 11 bases. The CDR3 contains 15 residues. Germline CDR1 and CDR2: SGHAT and FQDESV (reference sequence). This CDR3 reads CASSFPPGLNTEAFF. CDR3 DNA sequence: TGTGCCAGCAGCTTTCCCCCGGGACTGAACACTGAAGCTTTCTTT.

This clonotype has a count of ten or more. This chain connects TRBV12-3 or TRBV12-4 to TRBJ2-7; 8 nucleotides agree with TRBD1. The length of the CDR3 is 13 residues. V shed 6 bases, J shed 3 bases, and the junction held 4 bases outside the gene matches. In DNA, the CDR3 is TGTGCCAGCAGCCGCGGACAGGGCTACGAGCAGTACTTC. Translated, it gives CASSRGQGYEQYF.

This clonotype was picked up a small number of times. The chain employs TRBV7-9 and TRBJ2-7; D unresolved. This CDR3 is 13 amino acids long. CDR1 SEHNR and CDR2 FQNEAQ come from the germline V gene (reference sequence). The V end was cut by 3 bases, the J end by 6 bases, with 12 bases between. In DNA form, the CDR3 reads TGTGCCAGCAGCTTTTTTCTCGGTAGCGAGCAGTACTTC. Protein product: CASSFFLGSEQYF.

The V gene is TRBV19, the J gene TRBJ2-7; 7 positions match TRBD2. The CDR3 consists of 15 residues. Germline CDR1 is LNHDA and CDR2 is SQIVND (reference sequence). V shed 0 bases, J shed 6 bases, and the junction held 8 bases outside the gene matches. CDR3 DNA: TGTGCCAGTAGTATAGATGGGGGACTATCGCGCGAGCAGTACTTC. Its protein is CASSIDGGLSREQYF.

This chain joins TRBV4-3 and TRBJ2-1; 11 nucleotides line up with TRBD2. CDR1 LGHNA and CDR2 YSLEER come from the germline V gene. The V segment lost 1 base and the J segment 5 bases; nucleotides outside the gene matches: 13. This CDR3 is 19 amino acids long. The CDR3 reads CASSQATRGIAGGHNEQFF. CDR3 in DNA: TGCGCCAGCAGCCAAGCCACGAGGGGAATAGCGGGAGGGCACAATGAGCAGTTCTTC.

CDR3 DNA sequence: TGTGCCAGCAGCCAAGCGACTAGCGGGGGAGGGGAGACCCAGTACTTC. Its protein is CASSQATSGGGETQYF. The rearrangement links TRBV4-2 to TRBJ2-5; TRBD2 aligns across 12 bases. The CDR3 extends over 16 amino acids. The V and J ends lost 1 base and 5 bases, in that order; junction bases with no gene match: 5. The germline gives CDR1 LGHNA, CDR2 YNFKEQ.

This rearrangement joins TRBV20-1 to TRBJ2-7; D not resolved. Trimming removed 1 base at V and 7 bases at J, with 11 bases between. CDR1 is DFQATT and CDR2 is SNEGSKA in the germline V gene (reference sequence). This CDR3 is 12 amino acids long. In nucleotides, the CDR3 is TGCAGTGCTAGAGTCCCTTTCGGGGAGCAGTACTTC. Its protein product is CSARVPFGEQYF.

The chain is built from TRBV19 and TRBJ2-1; D may be TRBD1 (6 bases). Between the trimmed V and J ends, which lost 8 bases and 7 bases, there was a span of 15 bases. The CDR3 extends over 13 amino acids. CDR1 is LNHDA and CDR2 is SQIVND in the germline V gene (reference sequence). This CDR3 is CASGRGSGNEQFF. In DNA form, the CDR3 reads TGTGCCAGTGGAAGGGGGTCCGGTAATGAGCAGTTCTTC.

This clonotype was found many times. The chain employs TRBV30 and TRBJ2-1; D is uncertain. Trimming shortened V by 0 bases and J by 8 bases, and 8 bases separated the two germline ends. Germline CDR1 GTSNPN, CDR2 SVGIG (reference sequence). The CDR3 runs 12 residues. The CDR3 region has the DNA TGTGCCTGGAGTGTACGGGCTTATGAGCAGTTCTTC. As protein: CAWSVRAYEQFF.